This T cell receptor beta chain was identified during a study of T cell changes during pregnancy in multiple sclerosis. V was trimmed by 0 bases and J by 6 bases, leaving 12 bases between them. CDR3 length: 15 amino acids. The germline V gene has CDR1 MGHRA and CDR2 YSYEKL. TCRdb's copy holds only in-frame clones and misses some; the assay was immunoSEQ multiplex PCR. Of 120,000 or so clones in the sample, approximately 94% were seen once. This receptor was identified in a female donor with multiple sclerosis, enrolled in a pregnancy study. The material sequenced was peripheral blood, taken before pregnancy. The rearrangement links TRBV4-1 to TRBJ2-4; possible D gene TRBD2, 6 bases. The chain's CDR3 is CASSQDWGVTNIQYF. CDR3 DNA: TGCGCCAGCAGCCAAGATTGGGGGGTTACAAACATTCAGTACTTC.